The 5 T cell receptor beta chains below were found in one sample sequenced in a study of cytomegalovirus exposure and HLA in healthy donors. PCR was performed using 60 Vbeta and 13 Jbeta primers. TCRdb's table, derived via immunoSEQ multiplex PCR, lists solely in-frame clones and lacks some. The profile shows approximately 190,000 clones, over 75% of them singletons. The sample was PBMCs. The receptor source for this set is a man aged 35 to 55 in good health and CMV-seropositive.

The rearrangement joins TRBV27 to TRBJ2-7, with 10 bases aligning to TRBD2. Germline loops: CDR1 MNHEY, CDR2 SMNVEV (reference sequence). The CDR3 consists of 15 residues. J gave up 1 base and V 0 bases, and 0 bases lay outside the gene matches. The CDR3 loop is CASSLSAGGSYEQYF. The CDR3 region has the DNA TGTGCCAGCAGTTTATCAGCGGGGGGGTCCTACGAGCAGTACTTC.

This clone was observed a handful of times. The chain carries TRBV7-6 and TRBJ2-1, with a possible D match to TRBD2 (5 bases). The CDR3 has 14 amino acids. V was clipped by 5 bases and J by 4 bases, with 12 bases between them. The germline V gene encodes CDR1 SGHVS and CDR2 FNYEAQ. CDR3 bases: TGTGCCAGCAGCCACGGGGAGTTATACAATGAGCAGTTCTTC. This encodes CASSHGELYNEQFF.

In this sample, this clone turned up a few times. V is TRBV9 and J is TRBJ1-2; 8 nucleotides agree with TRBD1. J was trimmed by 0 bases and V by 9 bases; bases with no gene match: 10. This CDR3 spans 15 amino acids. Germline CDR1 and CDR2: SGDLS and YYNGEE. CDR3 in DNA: TGTGCCACCTACCGGGACAGGACAGCTAACTATGGCTACACCTTC. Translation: CATYRDRTANYGYTF.

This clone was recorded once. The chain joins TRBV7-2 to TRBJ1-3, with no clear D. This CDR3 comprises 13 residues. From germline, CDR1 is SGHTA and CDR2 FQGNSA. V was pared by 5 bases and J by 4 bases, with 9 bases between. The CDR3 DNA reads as TGTGCCAGCAGCATACCAGGAGGAAACACCATATATTTT. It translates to CASSIPGGNTIYF.

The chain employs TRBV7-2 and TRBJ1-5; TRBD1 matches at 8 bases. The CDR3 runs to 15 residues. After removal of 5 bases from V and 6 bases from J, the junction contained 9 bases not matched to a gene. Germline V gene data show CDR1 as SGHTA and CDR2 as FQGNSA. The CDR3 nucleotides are TGTGCCAGCAGCCCTGGACAGGGAGTCTCTCAGCCCCAGCATTTT. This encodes CASSPGQGVSQPQHF.